This paragraph reports one TCR beta chain. Germline CDR1 reads KGHDR; CDR2 reads SFDVKD. This CDR3 is 18 amino acids long. The V gene end was trimmed by 3 bases and the J gene end by 4 bases; junction bases not matched to a gene: 11. The data belong to a study of blood T cell repertoires in COVID-19. Across the whole study: Sites across the United States, Italy and Spain contributed samples from acute and convalescent COVID-19. The cDNA or gDNA used as material had been derived from T cells, B-cell-depleted T cells, or PBMCs.

Original methodology: From reference gene primer amplification, estimates of nucleated cell counts were derived. Some clones are missing from TCRdb's copy, which holds only in-frame ones; the method was immunoSEQ multiplex PCR. D and trimming were read from the DNA, whereas the V and J calls and clone size are those reported in that table. The repertoire has approximately 140,000 clones, 70% to 85% of them found once; the top ten carry about a sixth. The V gene is TRBV24-1, the J gene TRBJ1-5; 10 positions match TRBD1. This clonotype was obtained from a woman older than 75 with acute or convalescent COVID-19. Source material: peripheral blood. The CDR3: CATSDVRDRGRGNQPQHF. The CDR3 nucleotides read TGTGCCACCAGTGATGTCCGGGACAGGGGACGCGGGAATCAGCCCCAGCATTTT.